This TCR beta chain was retrieved from a study of blood T cell repertoires in COVID-19. Looking at the study overall: Spain, Italy and the United States supplied samples that represented acute and convalescent COVID-19.

The assay was immunoSEQ multiplex PCR, and TCRdb's table has in-frame clones only and misses some. The table includes under 250,000 clones, around 82% detected once. Germline lookup yields CDR1 SQVTM and CDR2 ANQGSEA. This CDR3 contains 14 residues. Trimming pared 5 bases from V and 1 base from J, leaving 13 bases between. The gene calls are TRBV29-1 and TRBJ2-3, with D uncertain. This TCR derives from a middle-aged man with active or convalescent COVID-19. Material for sequencing was peripheral blood. The CDR3 nucleotides read TGCAGCGTTCTTGGGCAGTCGGGCACAGATACGCAGTATTTT. Its translation: CSVLGQSGTDTQYF.